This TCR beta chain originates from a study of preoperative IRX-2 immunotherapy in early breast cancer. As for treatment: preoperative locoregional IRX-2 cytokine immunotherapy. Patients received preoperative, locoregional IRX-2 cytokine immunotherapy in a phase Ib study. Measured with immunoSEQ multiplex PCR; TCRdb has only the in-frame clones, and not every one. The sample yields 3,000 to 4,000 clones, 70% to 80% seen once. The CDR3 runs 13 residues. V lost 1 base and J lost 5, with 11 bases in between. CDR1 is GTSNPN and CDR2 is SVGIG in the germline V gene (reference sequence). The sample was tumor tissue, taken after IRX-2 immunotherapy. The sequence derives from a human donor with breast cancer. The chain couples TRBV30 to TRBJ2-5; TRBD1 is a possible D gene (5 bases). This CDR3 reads CAWSAGSGETQYF. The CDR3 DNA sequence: TGTGCCTGGAGTGCAGGGTCAGGCGAGACCCAGTACTTC.